This T cell receptor (beta chain) was sequenced during a study of T cells of healthy individuals. MiXCR was run by TCRdb on the 5' RACE reads, yielding one entry per CDR3 protein. The sample records 95,000 to 100,000 distinct CDR3 sequences, around 17% being singletons. The CDR3 runs 14 residues. The germline CDR1 and CDR2 sequences are MDHEN and SYDVKM. V shed 2 bases and J shed 4 bases, with 8 bases lying between them. The clonotype comes from a human donor in good health. The chain uses TRBV28 and TRBJ2-2; perhaps D is TRBD1 or TRBD2 (5 bases each). The DNA for the CDR3 is TGTGCCAGCAGTTTAATAGGGACCACCGGGGAGCTGTTTTTT. Its protein product is CASSLIGTTGELFF.